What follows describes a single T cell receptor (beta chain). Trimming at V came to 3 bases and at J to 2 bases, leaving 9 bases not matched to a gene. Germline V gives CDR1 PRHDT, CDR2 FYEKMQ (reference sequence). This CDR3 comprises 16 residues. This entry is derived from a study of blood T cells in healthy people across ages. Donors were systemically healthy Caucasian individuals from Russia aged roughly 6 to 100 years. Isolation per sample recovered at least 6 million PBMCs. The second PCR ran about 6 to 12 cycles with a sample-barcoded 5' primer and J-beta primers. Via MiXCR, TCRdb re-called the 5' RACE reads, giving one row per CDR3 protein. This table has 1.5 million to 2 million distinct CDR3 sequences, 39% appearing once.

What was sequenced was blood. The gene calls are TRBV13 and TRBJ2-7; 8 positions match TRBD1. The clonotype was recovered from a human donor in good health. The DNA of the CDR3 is TGTGCCAGCAGCTTGGGACAGGCCGGTTTACCCTACGAGCAGTACTTC. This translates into CASSLGQAGLPYEQYF.